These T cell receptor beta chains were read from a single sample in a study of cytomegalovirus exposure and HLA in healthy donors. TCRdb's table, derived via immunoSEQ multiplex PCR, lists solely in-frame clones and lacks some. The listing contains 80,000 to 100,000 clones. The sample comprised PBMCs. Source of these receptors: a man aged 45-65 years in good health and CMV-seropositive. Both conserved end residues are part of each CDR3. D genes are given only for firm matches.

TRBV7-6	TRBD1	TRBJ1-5	TGTGCCAGCAGCTTGACAGGGGCGGGTCAGCCCCAGCATTTT	CASSLTGAGQPQHF
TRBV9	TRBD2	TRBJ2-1	TGTGCCAGCAGCCCGGGAGGGGACCAGTTCTTC	CASSPGGDQFF
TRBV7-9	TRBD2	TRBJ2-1	TGTGCCAGCACCTGGCAGGGAGGGGCTAACAATGAGCAGTTCTTC	CASTWQGGANNEQFF
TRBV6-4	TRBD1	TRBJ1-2	TGTGCCAGCAGTCCTGAAGGGGACAGGGCAGAATTCTATGGCTACACCTTC	CASSPEGDRAEFYGYTF
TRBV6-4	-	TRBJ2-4	TGTGCCAGCAGTCAAGCCGCCTCCAAAAACATTCAGTACTTC	CASSQAASKNIQYF
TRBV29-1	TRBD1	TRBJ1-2	TGCAGCGCCGGGACAGGGGGCGATCCGCGTTCCTATGGCTACACCTTC	CSAGTGGDPRSYGYTF
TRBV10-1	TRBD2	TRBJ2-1	TGCGCCAGCAGTGAGAATCCTAGCGGGAGCTCCTACAATGAGCAGTTCTTC	CASSENPSGSSYNEQFF
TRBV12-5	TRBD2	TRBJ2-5	TGTGCTAGTGGTCCGGGAGGGCGGGAGACCCAGTACTTC	CASGPGGRETQYF
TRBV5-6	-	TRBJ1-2	TGTGCCAGCAGCTGGGGGGGAGAGGGCGGCTATGGCTACACCTTC	CASSWGGEGGYGYTF
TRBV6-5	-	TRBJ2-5	TGTGCCAGCAAGGGTGGGAGTACAAGAGAGACCCAGTACTTC	CASKGGSTRETQYF
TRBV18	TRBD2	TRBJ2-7	TGTGCCAGCTCACCCGAGACTAGCGGGAGCGCCTACGAGCAGTACTTC	CASSPETSGSAYEQYF
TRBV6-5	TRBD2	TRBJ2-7	TGTGCCAGCAGTTACTCCGGACTAGCGGGAGACGAGCAGTACTTC	CASSYSGLAGDEQYF
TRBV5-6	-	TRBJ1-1	TGTGCCAGCAGCCTGCTAAGAGGGACTGAAGCTTTCTTT	CASSLLRGTEAFF
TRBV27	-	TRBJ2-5	TGTGCCAGCAGTGCCTACTACGGAGAGACCCAGTACTTC	CASSAYYGETQYF
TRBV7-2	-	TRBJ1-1	TGTGCCAGCAGCGCCAGGACAGCGAACACTGAAGCTTTCTTT	CASSARTANTEAFF
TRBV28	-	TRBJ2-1	TGTGCCAGCAGTTTAAGGCTAGCGAACTACAATGAGCAGTTCTTC	CASSLRLANYNEQFF
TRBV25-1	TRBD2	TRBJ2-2	TGTGCCAGCCGGACTAGCGGGAGGGTGAACACCGGGGAGCTGTTTTTT	CASRTSGRVNTGELFF
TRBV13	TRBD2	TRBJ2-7	TGTGCCAGCAGCTTAGGGGGTAGCGGGATAGTCGAGCAGTACTTC	CASSLGGSGIVEQYF
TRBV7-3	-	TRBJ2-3	TGTGCCAGCAGCTTAAACTCACAGCCAGATACGCAGTATTTT	CASSLNSQPDTQYF
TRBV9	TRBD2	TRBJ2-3	TGTGCCAGCAGCGTAGTTCCTAGCGGGAGAACAGATACGCAGTATTTT	CASSVVPSGRTDTQYF
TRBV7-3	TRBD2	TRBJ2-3	TGTGCCAGCAGCAAGACTAGCGGGAGCTCAGATACGCAGTATTTT	CASSKTSGSSDTQYF
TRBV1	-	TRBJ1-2	TGCACCAGCAGCCAAGAGTTCGGAGAGAACTATGGCTACACCTTC	CTSSQEFGENYGYTF
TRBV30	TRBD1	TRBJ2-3	TGTGCCTGGACCCCGGGACAGGGCTGGGATACGCAGTATTTT	CAWTPGQGWDTQYF
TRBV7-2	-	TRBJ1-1	TGTGCCAGCAGCTTTAGTACGGACACTGAAGCTTTCTTT	CASSFSTDTEAFF
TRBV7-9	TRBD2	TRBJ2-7	TGTGCCAGCAGTGGAGAGCGGGATCCCTACGAGCAGTACTTC	CASSGERDPYEQYF
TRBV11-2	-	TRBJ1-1	TGTGCCAGCAGTTCGTGGGGGCGAGTCACTGAAGCTTTCTTT	CASSSWGRVTEAFF
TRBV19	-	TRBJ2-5	TGTGCCAGTAGCCCCGGGACACTCCGCGCCAACCAAGAGACCCAGTACTTC	CASSPGTLRANQETQYF
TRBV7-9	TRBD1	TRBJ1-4	TGTGCCAGCAGCACCGGGACAGGGGACGAAAAACTGTTTTTT	CASSTGTGDEKLFF
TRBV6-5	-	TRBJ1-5	TGTGCCAGCAGCCCAAGACAGAATAGCAATCAGCCCCAGCATTTT	CASSPRQNSNQPQHF
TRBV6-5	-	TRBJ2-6	TGTGCCAGCAGTTACGAGGGATCTGGGGCCAACGTCCTGACTTTC	CASSYEGSGANVLTF
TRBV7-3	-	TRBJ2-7	TGTGCCAGCAGCTTGACTCCCCTCTCCTACGAGCAGTACTTC	CASSLTPLSYEQYF
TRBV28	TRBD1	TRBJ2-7	TGTGCCAGCAGCAGGACCGGGACAGGGCGAGAGCAGTACTTC	CASSRTGTGREQYF
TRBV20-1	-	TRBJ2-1	TGCAGTGCTGGGCGATTCAATGAGCAGTTCTTC	CSAGRFNEQFF
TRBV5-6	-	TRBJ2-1	TGTGCCAGCAGCCCCGAGCCGACAGCCAACTACAATGAGCAGTTCTTC	CASSPEPTANYNEQFF
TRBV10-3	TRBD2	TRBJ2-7	TGTGCCATCGGGGCCAGCGGGGGACACGAGCAGTACTTC	CAIGASGGHEQYF
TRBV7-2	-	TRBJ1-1	TGTGCCAGCAGCTTAGGACCGGGGATGAACACTGAAGCTTTCTTT	CASSLGPGMNTEAFF
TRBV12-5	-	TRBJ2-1	TGTGCTAGTGGTGCGGACAGCGTTACCTACAATGAGCAGTTCTTC	CASGADSVTYNEQFF
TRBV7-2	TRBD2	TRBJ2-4	TGTGCCAGCAGCTTAGCGCCCCCGACTAGCGGGAGCGGGGGGGAAAACATTCAGTACTTC	CASSLAPPTSGSGGENIQYF
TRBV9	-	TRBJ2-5	TGTGCCAGCAGCGTAAGAACAGGGACCTTTCGTGAGACCCAGTACTTC	CASSVRTGTFRETQYF
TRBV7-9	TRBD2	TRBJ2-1	TGTGCCAGCAGCCCGCGGGTAGCGGGAGGGAATGAGCAGTTCTTC	CASSPRVAGGNEQFF
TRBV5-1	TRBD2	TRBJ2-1	TGCGCCAGCAGCTTGTCTGCGGGAGGGAGCTCCTACAATGAGCAGTTCTTC	CASSLSAGGSSYNEQFF
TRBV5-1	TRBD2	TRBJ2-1	TGCGCCAGCAGCTTGGGTTCGGGAGGGGGGCACAATGAGCAGTTCTTC	CASSLGSGGGHNEQFF
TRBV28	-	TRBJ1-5	TGTGCCAGCAGTTTCCGGCAGGGCAATCAGCCCCAGCATTTT	CASSFRQGNQPQHF
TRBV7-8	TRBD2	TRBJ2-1	TGTGCCAGCAGCTCAGCCTTCGGGACTAGCGGGAGGGCGGGGCAGTTCTTC	CASSSAFGTSGRAGQFF
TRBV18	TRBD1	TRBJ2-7	TGTGCCAGCTCATTTACGCGGGACAGGGGGCGCGAGCAGTACTTC	CASSFTRDRGREQYF
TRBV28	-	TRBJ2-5	TGTGCCAGCAGTTTGTGGCAAGGGGGTCGAGAGACCCAGTACTTC	CASSLWQGGRETQYF
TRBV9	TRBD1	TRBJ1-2	TGTGCCAGCAGCGGACAGGGGAGGTACTATGGCTACACCTTC	CASSGQGRYYGYTF
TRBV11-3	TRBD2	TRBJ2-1	TGTGCCAGCAGCTTGGGGGCTAGCGGGAAGTACAATGAGCAGTTCTTC	CASSLGASGKYNEQFF
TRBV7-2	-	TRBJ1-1	TGTGCCAGCAGCTTTCAGGGGAACACTGAAGCTTTCTTT	CASSFQGNTEAFF
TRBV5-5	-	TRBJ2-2	TGTGCCAGCAGCGAACAGGGTTTCCACGGCACCGGGGAGCTGTTTTTT	CASSEQGFHGTGELFF
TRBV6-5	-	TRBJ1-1	TGTGCCAGCAGTTATTCGCCCAGGGCCTCGAACACTGAAGCTTTCTTT	CASSYSPRASNTEAFF
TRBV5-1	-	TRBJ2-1	TGCGCCAGCAGCTCTGGGACAATTAACGATGAGCAGTTCTTC	CASSSGTINDEQFF
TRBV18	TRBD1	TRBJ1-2	TGTGCCAGCTCTCCTGCCCCGGGACAGGGTCCCTCCACCTTC	CASSPAPGQGPSTF